Sequencing of this T cell receptor (beta chain) was carried out in a study of T cell repertoires in cytomegalovirus infection. Concerning this clonotype itself: The antigen is unknown.

TCRdb ran MiXCR on the reads and lists one entry per CDR3 protein. The sample has roughly 800,000 distinct CDR3 sequences, about 29% seen once; the top ten hold about an eighth. The length of the CDR3 is 15 residues. CDR1 LNHDA and CDR2 SQIVND come from the germline V gene (reference sequence). Trimming left V 3 bases short and J 0 bases short, with 11 bases between. This sequence originates from a human donor in good health (CMV status not recorded). Some clones in this sample may be carry-over from other donors' samples. The sequences come from cultured CD8+ T cells from PBMCs, collected from culture after CMV antigen stimulation. This rearrangement joins TRBV19 to TRBJ1-1; perhaps TRBD1 as D (5 bases). DNA of the CDR3: TGTGCCAGTAGTATCGGTCGGGGACTGAACACTGAAGCTTTCTTT. Translated: CASSIGRGLNTEAFF. Variable domain in full (rest from reference TRBV19 and TRBJ1-1): DGGITQSPKYLFRKEGQNVTLSCEQNLNHDAMYWYRQDPGQGLRLIYYSQIVNDFQKGDIAEGYSVSREKKESFPLTVTSAQKNPTAFYLCASSIGRGLNTEAFFGQGTRLTVV.